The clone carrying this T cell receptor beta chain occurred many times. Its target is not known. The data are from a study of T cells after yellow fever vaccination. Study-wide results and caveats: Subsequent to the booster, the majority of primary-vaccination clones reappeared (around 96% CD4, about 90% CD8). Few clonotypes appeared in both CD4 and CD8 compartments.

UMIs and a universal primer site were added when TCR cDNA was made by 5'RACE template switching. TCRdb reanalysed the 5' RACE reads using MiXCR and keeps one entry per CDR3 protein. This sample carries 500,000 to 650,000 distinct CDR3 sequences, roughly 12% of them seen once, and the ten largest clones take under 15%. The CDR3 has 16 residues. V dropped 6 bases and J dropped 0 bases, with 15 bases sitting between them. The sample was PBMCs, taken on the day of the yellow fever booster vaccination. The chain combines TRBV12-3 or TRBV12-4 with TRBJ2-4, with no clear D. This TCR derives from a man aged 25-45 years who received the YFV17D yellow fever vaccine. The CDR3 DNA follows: TGTGCCAGCAGCCGCAACTGGCCGGTAGCCAAAAACATTCAGTACTTC. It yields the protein CASSRNWPVAKNIQYF.